This TCR beta chain originates from a study of Ad26.COV2.S vaccination and SARS-CoV-2 variants. Across the study: Doses of Ad26.COV2.S were injected into muscle once or twice, 56 days apart. Study-wide results and limits: From the TCR breadth and depth analyses, total T cell responses may have been underestimated. Among vaccine recipients, spike-specific TCR breadth exceeded that of placebo recipients.

Sequenced by immunoSEQ multiplex PCR; TCRdb stores in-frame clones only, minus some. The sample shows nearly 400,000 clones, around nine tenths of them seen only once. As for treatment: around 19 received Ad26.COV2.S at low or high dose, single or two shots; about 5 received placebo; per-sample allocation not given. All samples were drawn on day 63, counting from the first vaccine or placebo injection. V dropped 1 base and J dropped 3; count of bases not matched to a gene: 3. The CDR3 contains 15 residues. Germline V gene sequence: CDR1 LGHDT, CDR2 YNNKEL (reference sequence). With regard to this clone: The antigen is not known. This same CDR3 is encoded by further DNA sequences in the sample.

The chain combines TRBV3-1 (or the pseudogene TRBV3-2) with TRBJ2-7; 10 nucleotides match TRBD2. The clonotype comes from a person between 18 and 59 years old who received the Ad26.COV2.S COVID-19 vaccine or a placebo. Sequencing used peripheral blood, obtained in a trial of Ad26.COV2.S vaccine versus placebo. Written as DNA, the CDR3 is TGTGCCAGCAGCCAAGTCCCTAGCGGGAGCTACGAGCAGTACTTC. It is translated as CASSQVPSGSYEQYF.